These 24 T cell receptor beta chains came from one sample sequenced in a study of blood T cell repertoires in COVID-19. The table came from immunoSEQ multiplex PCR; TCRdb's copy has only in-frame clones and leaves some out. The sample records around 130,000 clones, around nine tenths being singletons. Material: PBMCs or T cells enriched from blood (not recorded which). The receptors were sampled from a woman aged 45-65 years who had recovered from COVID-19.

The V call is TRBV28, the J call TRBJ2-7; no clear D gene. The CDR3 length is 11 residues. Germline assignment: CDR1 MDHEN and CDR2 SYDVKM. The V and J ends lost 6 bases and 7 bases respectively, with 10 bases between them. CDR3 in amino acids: CASSTSWEQYF. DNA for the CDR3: TGTGCCAGCAGCACTTCTTGGGAGCAGTACTTC.

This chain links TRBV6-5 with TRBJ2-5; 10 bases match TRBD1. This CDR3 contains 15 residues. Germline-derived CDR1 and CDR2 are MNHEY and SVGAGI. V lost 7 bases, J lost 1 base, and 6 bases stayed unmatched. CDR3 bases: TGTGCCAGCATTCCGGGACAGGGGCCCCAAGAGACCCAGTACTTC. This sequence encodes CASIPGQGPQETQYF.

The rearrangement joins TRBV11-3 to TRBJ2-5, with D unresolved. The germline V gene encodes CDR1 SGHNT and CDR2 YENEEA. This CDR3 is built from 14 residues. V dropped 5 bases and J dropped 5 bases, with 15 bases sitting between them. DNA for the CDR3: TGTGCCAGCAGCCCTCCCCGCGGTTTCGAGACCCAGTACTTC. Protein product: CASSPPRGFETQYF.

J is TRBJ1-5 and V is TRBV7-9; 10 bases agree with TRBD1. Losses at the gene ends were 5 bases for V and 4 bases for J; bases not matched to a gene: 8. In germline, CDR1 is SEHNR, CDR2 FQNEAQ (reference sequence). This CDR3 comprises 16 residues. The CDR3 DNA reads TGTGCCAGCAGCCTACTCTCGGACAGGGGGAATCAGCCCCAGCATTTT. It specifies CASSLLSDRGNQPQHF.

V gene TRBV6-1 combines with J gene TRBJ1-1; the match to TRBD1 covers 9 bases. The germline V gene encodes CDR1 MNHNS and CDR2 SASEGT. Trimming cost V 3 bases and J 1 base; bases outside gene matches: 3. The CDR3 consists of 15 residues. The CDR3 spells CASSDKTGGNTEAFF. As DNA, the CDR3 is TGTGCCAGCAGTGACAAGACAGGGGGGAACACTGAAGCTTTCTTT.

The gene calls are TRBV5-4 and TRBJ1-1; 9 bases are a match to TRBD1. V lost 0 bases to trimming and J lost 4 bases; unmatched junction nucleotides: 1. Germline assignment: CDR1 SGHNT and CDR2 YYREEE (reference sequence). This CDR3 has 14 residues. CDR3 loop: CASSLDRGPTEAFF. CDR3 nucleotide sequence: TGTGCCAGCAGCTTGGACAGGGGGCCCACTGAAGCTTTCTTT.

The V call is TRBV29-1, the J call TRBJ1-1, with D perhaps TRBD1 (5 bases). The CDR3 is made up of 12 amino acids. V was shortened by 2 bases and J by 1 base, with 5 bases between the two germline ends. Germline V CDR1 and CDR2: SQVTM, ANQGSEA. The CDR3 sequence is CSVERGNTEAFF. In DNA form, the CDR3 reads TGCAGCGTTGAAAGGGGGAACACTGAAGCTTTCTTT. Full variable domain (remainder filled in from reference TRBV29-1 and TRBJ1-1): SAVISQKPSRDICQRGTSLTIQCQVDSQVTMMFWYRQQPGQSLTLIATANQGSEATYESGFVIDKFPISRPNLTFSTLTVSNMSPEDSSIYLCSVERGNTEAFFGQGTRLTVV.

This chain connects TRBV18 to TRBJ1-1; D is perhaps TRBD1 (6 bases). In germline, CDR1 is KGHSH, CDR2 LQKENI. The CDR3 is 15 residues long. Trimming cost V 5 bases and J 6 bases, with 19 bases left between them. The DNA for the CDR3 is TGTGCCAGCTCAGCAGGGAGGGGGTCAAGTGCTGAAGCTTTCTTT. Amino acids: CASSAGRGSSAEAFF.

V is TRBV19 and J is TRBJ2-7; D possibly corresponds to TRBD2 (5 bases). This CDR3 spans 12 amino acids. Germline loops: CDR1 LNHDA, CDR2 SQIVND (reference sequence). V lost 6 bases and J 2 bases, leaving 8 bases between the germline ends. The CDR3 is CASRSEAYEQYF. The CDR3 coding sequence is TGTGCCAGTAGATCGGAGGCCTACGAGCAGTACTTC. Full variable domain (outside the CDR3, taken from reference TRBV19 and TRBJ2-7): DGGITQSPKYLFRKEGQNVTLSCEQNLNHDAMYWYRQDPGQGLRLIYYSQIVNDFQKGDIAEGYSVSREKKESFPLTVTSAQKNPTAFYLCASRSEAYEQYFGPGTRLTVT.

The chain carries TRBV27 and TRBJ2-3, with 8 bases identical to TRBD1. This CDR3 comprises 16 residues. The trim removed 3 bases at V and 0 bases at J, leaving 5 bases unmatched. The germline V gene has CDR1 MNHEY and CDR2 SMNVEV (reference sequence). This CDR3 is CASSFSGTGSTDTQYF. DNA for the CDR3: TGTGCCAGCAGTTTCTCCGGGACAGGTAGCACAGATACGCAGTATTTT.

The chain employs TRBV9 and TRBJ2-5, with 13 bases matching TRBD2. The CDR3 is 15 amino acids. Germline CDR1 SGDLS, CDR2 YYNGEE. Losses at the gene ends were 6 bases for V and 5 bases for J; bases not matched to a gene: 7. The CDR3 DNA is TGTGCCAGCACCACTAGCGGGGGGGCCGGTGAGACCCAGTACTTC. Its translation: CASTTSGGAGETQYF. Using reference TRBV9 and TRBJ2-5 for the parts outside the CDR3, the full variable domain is DSGVTQTPKHLITATGQRVTLRCSPRSGDLSVYWYQQSLDQGLQFLIQYYNGEERAKGNILERFSAQQFPDLHSELNLSSLELGDSALYFCASTTSGGAGETQYFGPGTRLLVL.

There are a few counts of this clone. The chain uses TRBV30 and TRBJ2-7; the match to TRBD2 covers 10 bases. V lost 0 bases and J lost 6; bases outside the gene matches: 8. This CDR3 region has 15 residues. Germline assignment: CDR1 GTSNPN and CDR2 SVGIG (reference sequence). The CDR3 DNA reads TGTGCCTGGAGTGTACTAGAGCGGGGGGGCCTCGAGCAGTACTTC. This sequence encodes CAWSVLERGGLEQYF.

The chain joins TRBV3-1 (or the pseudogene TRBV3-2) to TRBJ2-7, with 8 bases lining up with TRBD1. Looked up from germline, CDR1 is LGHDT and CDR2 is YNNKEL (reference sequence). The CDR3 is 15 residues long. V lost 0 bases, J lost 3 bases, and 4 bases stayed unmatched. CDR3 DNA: TGTGCCAGCAGCCAAGAATCAGGGGGCGGCTACGAGCAGTACTTC. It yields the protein CASSQESGGGYEQYF.

The CDR3 DNA is TGTGCCTGGAGTACTCAGGCTGGGGCCAACGTCCTGACTTTC. Its protein is CAWSTQAGANVLTF. V gene TRBV30 combines with J gene TRBJ2-6; no clear D gene. CDR1 and CDR2 from the germline V gene are GTSNPN and SVGIG (reference sequence). The CDR3 runs to 14 residues. Trimming took 2 bases from V and 2 from J, leaving 7 bases between them.

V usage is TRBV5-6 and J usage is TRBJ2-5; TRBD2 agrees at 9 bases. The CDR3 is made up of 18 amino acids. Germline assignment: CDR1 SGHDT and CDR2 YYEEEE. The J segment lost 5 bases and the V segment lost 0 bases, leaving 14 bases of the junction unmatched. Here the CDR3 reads CASSLVSQRGAGSETQYF. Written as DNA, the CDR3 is TGTGCCAGCAGCTTGGTTTCCCAGCGGGGGGCCGGGTCGGAGACCCAGTACTTC.

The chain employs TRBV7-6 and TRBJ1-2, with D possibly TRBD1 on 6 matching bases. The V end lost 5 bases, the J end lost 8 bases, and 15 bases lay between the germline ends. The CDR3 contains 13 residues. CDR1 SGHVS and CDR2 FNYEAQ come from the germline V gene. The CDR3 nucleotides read TGTGCCAGCAGCCAAGGGGGGGCTACGGGCTACACCTTC. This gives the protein CASSQGGATGYTF.

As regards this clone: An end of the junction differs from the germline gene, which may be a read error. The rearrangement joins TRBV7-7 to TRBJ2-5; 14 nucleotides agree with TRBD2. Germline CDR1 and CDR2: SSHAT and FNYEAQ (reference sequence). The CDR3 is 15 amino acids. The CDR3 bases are TGTGCTAGCAGCAAGGGACTAGCGGGGGTAGAGACCCAGTACTTC. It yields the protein CASSKGLAGVETQYF.

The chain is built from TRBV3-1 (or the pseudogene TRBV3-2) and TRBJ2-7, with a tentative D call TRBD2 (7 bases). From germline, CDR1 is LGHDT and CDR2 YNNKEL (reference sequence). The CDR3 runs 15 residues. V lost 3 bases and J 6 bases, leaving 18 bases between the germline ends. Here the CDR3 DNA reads TGTGCCAGCAGCCAGGACGTTGGGGGGGCGGGCGAGCAGTACTTC. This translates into CASSQDVGGAGEQYF.

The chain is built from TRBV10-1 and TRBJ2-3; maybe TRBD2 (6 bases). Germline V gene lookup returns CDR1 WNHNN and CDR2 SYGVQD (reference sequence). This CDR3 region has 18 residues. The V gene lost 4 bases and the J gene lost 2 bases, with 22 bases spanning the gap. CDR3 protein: CASSGEAGYTLATDTQYF. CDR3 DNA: TGCGCCAGCAGTGGGGAGGCAGGCTACACCCTTGCCACAGATACGCAGTATTTT.

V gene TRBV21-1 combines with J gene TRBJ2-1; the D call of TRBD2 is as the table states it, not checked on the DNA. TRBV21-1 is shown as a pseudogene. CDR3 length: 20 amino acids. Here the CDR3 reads CASSKLTVAGGYFSYNEQFF. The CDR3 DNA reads TGTGCCAGCAGCAAATTAACCGTAGCGGGGGGGTATTTCTCCTACAATGAGCAGTTCTTC.

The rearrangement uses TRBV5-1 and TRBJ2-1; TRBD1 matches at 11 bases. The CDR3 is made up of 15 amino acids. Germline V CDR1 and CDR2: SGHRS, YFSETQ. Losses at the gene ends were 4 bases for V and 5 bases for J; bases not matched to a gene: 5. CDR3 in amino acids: CASSARTGGNNEQFF. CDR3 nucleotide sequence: TGCGCCAGCAGCGCCCGGACAGGGGGCAACAATGAGCAGTTCTTC.

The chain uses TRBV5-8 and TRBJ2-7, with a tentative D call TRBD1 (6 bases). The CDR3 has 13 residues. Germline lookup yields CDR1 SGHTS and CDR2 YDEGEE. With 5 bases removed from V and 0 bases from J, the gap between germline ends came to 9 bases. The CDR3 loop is CASSPGDSYEQYF. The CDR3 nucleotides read TGTGCCAGCAGTCCAGGGGACTCCTACGAGCAGTACTTC.

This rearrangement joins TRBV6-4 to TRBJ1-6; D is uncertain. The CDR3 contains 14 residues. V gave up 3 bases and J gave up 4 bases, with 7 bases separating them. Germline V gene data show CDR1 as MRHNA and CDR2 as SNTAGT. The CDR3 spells CASSEASYNSPLHF. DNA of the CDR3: TGTGCCAGCAGTGAGGCCTCATATAATTCACCCCTCCACTTT.

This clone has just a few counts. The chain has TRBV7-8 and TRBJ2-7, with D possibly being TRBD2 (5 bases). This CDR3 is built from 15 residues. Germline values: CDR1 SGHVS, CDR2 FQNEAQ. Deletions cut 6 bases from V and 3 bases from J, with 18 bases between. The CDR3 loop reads CASSRNRTGSYEQYF. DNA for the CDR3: TGTGCCAGCAGTCGGAATAGGACGGGAAGCTACGAGCAGTACTTC.